This TCR beta chain is from a study of human T cells and chemical hapten exposure. The time point is: patch test 1, 2 weeks after DPC sensitization. Treatment denoted: therapeutic diphenylcyclopropenone sensitization with weekly scalp DPC. Before extraction, the whole blood was not fractionated, and total RNA was taken from it. Overall study findings and caveats: Every donor had alopecia, and their immune response may therefore differ from healthy people's. Clustering by CDR3 similarity yielded significantly more large clusters from expanded TCRs than controls.

CDR1 SGHTA and CDR2 FQGNSA come from the germline V gene. Trimming pared 1 base from V and 4 bases from J, leaving 13 bases between. The length of the CDR3 is 15 residues. TCRdb analysed the RACE reads with MiXCR anew, one entry per CDR3 protein. The sample contains roughly 52,000 distinct CDR3 sequences, approximately 11% of which appear only once. This clonotype was picked up many times. The antigen remains undetermined. Material: whole blood, obtained in connection with sensitization to the hapten diphenylcyclopropenone (DPC). The sequence was collected from a woman in her forties with alopecia areata. Some clones in this sample may be carry-over from other donors' samples. This rearrangement joins TRBV7-2 to TRBJ1-1; D is undetermined. CDR3 sequence reads: CASSLGPGQITEAFF. The CDR3 DNA is TGTGCCAGCAGCTTAGGCCCGGGCCAGATCACTGAAGCTTTCTTT. Variable domain in full (rest from reference TRBV7-2 and TRBJ1-1): GAGVSQSPSNKVTEKGKDVELRCDPISGHTALYWYRQSLGQGLEFLIYFQGNSAPDKSGLPSDRFSAERTGGSVSTLTIQRTQQEDSAVYLCASSLGPGQITEAFFGQGTRLTVV.